This TCR beta chain emerged from a study of T cell responses to AZD1222 COVID-19 vaccine. Study-wide background: It was second doses at about 4 or about 12 weeks that were pooled. Findings and caveats of the study: Mostly white British, mostly female donors; authors suggested clonal diversity may be underestimated. Regions left unmutated in variants are reportedly the target of nearly half of spike-specific TCRs.

The J segment lost 0 bases and the V segment lost 4 bases, leaving 5 bases of the junction unmatched. The germline V gene has CDR1 MNHEY and CDR2 SMNVEV (reference sequence). The CDR3 totals 15 residues. The protocol was immunoSEQ multiplex PCR, while the TCRdb copy is restricted to in-frame clones and leaves out a portion. Here the sample spans tens of thousands of clones, around nine tenths being singletons. For this clone: Antigen: not known.

The clonotype originates from an adult in good health. The sample consisted of peripheral blood, taken on day 0 of AZD1222 vaccination. J is TRBJ1-1 and V is TRBV27; 7 bases fit TRBD1. The CDR3 DNA sequence: TGTGCCAGCAGTTCGACAGGGAAGTTGAACACTGAAGCTTTCTTT. Amino acid sequence: CASSSTGKLNTEAFF.